This T cell receptor beta chain was retrieved from a study of blood T cells in healthy people across ages. There were healthy Caucasian individuals from Russia, aged roughly 6 to 95, serving as donors. PCR was performed a second time for about 7 to 12 cycles using a sample-barcoded 5' primer and a J-beta primer mix. MiXCR, run by TCRdb on the 5' RACE reads, gives a single entry per CDR3 protein. The sample has just over 800,000 distinct CDR3 sequences, about 62% seen once; the top ten hold roughly 26%. Trimming stripped 2 bases from V and 1 base from J, with 8 bases between. Germline lookup yields CDR1 MNHEY and CDR2 SVGAGI. This CDR3 spans 14 amino acids.

The sequence derives from a young man in good health. The source material was blood. The chain couples TRBV6-5 to TRBJ2-5; D gene uncertain. Written as DNA, the CDR3 is TGTGCCAGCAGTTACGTGGCAGTCCAAGAGACCCAGTACTTC. Translation: CASSYVAVQETQYF.